These 14 T cell receptor beta chains were sequenced from one sample in a study of beta chain features in type 1 diabetes (dated by TCRdb to the late 2010s). These receptors have no identified antigens. What the authors observed across the whole study: Type 1 diabetes patients showed a moderate but significant shortening of TCRB CDR3 length in all four CD4+ subsets.

The library was made by the immunoSEQ multiplex PCR assay. All of the isolated RNA was reverse transcribed with the High Capacity cDNA Reverse Transcription Kit, so expressed TCRB transcripts were sequenced. TCRdb re-hosts the immuneACCESS table, in-frame sequences only. Its copies lack some clones; in the studies checked, an unresolved V gene accounts for under half of them, and the cause for the rest is not known. The sample yields a few hundred thousand clones; approximately 10% were counted once. The ten largest clones add up to around 0.017% of the sample. Sequenced: naive CD4+ T cells from blood. The intended sense of this specimen's cell subset or site label: true naive CD4+ T cells. These receptors all stem from a man aged 25 to 40 with type 1 diabetes.

This clone occurred once. The chain carries TRBV5-1 and TRBJ2-5, with TRBD2 matching 15 bases. This CDR3 contains 17 residues. Germline trimming cut 0 bases from V and 7 bases from J; bases unmatched to any gene: 7. Germline-derived CDR1 and CDR2 are SGHRS and YFSETQ. CDR3 bases: TGCGCCAGCAGCTTGGGGGGACTAGCGGGGGGCCAGATGACCCAGTACTTC. It encodes CASSLGGLAGGQMTQYF.

This chain uses TRBV4-2 with TRBJ2-7; 9 bases are shared with TRBD2. J was trimmed by 3 bases and V by 4 bases; bases with no gene match: 19. Looked up from germline, CDR1 is LGHNA and CDR2 is YNFKEQ. The CDR3 totals 19 residues. This chain's CDR3 is CASSPTGGRGGHRNYEQYF. CDR3 DNA sequence: TGTGCCAGCAGCCCAACCGGTGGGCGGGGGGGGCACAGGAACTACGAGCAGTACTTC.

This clone was detected a few times. The V gene is TRBV2, the J gene TRBJ1-4; TRBD1 agrees at 7 bases. Per germline, CDR1 SNHLY and CDR2 FYNNEI. Trimming cost V 5 bases and J 3 bases; bases outside gene matches: 6. The CDR3 covers 15 residues. The CDR3 reads CASSSQGGSNEKLFF. In nucleotides, the CDR3 is TGTGCCAGCAGTTCCCAGGGGGGATCTAATGAAAAACTGTTTTTT.

The CDR3 here is CASSDGLAASTDTQYF. As DNA, the CDR3 is TGCGCCAGCAGCGACGGACTAGCGGCTAGCACAGATACGCAGTATTTT. This chain connects TRBV5-1 to TRBJ2-3; TRBD2 matches at 10 bases. Germline assignment: CDR1 SGHRS and CDR2 YFSETQ. V lost 4 bases and J lost 0; bases outside the gene matches: 5. This CDR3 comprises 16 residues.

As concerns this clone: The sample has other DNA sequences that encode this CDR3 too. The genes are TRBV2 and TRBJ2-2, with a possible D match to TRBD1 (5 bases). From germline, CDR1 is SNHLY and CDR2 FYNNEI. Trimming shortened V by 4 bases and J by 5 bases, and 11 bases separated the two germline ends. This CDR3 has 14 amino acids. The DNA of the CDR3 is TGTGCCAGCAGTGGGCCGTCAGGGACCGGGGAGCTGTTTTTT. Protein product: CASSGPSGTGELFF.

This clone was detected only once. The rearrangement links TRBV2 to TRBJ1-1; D is unresolved. Trimming cost V 2 bases and J 2 bases, with 9 bases left between them. CDR3 length: 14 residues. Germline values: CDR1 SNHLY, CDR2 FYNNEI. Here the CDR3 reads CASSEYGSNTEAFF. The CDR3 DNA reads as TGTGCCAGCAGTGAATATGGGAGTAACACTGAAGCTTTCTTT.

Of note for this clone: One end of the junction is discordant with germline, which a read error may explain. CDR3 region: CASTLLAGSGETQYF. CDR3 in DNA: TGTGCCAGCACTTTACTAGCGGGGAGTGGAGAGACCCAGTACTTC. V is TRBV28 and J is TRBJ2-5; 10 nucleotides match TRBD2. The CDR3 has 15 residues. Germline loops: CDR1 MDHEN, CDR2 SYDVKM.

V is TRBV2 and J is TRBJ1-2, with D uncertain. Trimming stripped 1 base from V and 3 bases from J, with 9 bases between. This CDR3 region has 14 residues. The germline CDR1 and CDR2 sequences are SNHLY and FYNNEI. The CDR3 nucleotides read TGTGCCAGCAGTGAAGTCCGTGGCCACTATGGCTACACCTTC. Translating gives CASSEVRGHYGYTF.

This clone was observed a handful of times. The chain carries TRBV7-9 and TRBJ2-1, with D possibly being TRBD2 (7 bases). The CDR3 runs to 14 residues. V gave up 2 bases and J gave up 6 bases, with 11 bases separating them. Germline V lookup: CDR1 SEHNR, CDR2 FQNEAQ (reference sequence). The CDR3 protein is CASSLFGGRNEQFF. The CDR3 coding sequence is TGTGCCAGCAGCTTATTCGGGGGGCGCAATGAGCAGTTCTTC.

The V gene is TRBV20-1, the J gene TRBJ2-1; 7 bases are shared with TRBD1. The CDR3 contains 11 residues. The J segment lost 9 bases and the V segment lost 5 bases, leaving 4 bases of the junction unmatched. CDR1 DFQATT and CDR2 SNEGSKA come from the germline V gene (reference sequence). CDR3 sequence (DNA): TGCAGTGCTCTCGACAGGGTTGAGCAGTTCTTC. Protein product: CSALDRVEQFF.

The rearrangement uses TRBV7-2 and TRBJ2-7; D perhaps matches TRBD2 (6 bases). V dropped 3 bases and J dropped 2 bases, with 14 bases sitting between them. The V gene's germline CDR1 is SGHTA and CDR2 FQGNSA. The CDR3 is 15 residues long. CDR3 nucleotide sequence: TGTGCCAGCAGCTTTAGCGGCCTACCTCCCTACGAGCAGTACTTC. This translates into CASSFSGLPPYEQYF.

The gene calls are TRBV9 and TRBJ1-4; no reliable D call. V lost 2 bases and J 3 bases, leaving 8 bases between the germline ends. Germline values: CDR1 SGDLS, CDR2 YYNGEE. The CDR3 is made up of 14 amino acids. The DNA for the CDR3 is TGTGCCAGCAGCGTTGGGCAACCTAATGAAAAACTGTTTTTT. The encoded protein is CASSVGQPNEKLFF.

This clone was recorded a few times. This chain links TRBV4-2 with TRBJ2-1; D is perhaps TRBD1 (5 bases). CDR1 is LGHNA and CDR2 is YNFKEQ in the germline V gene. The CDR3 is made up of 16 amino acids. Trimming cost V 1 base and J 4 bases, with 14 bases left between them. CDR3 DNA sequence: TGTGCCAGCAGCCAAGCCAACCAAGGGGTTTACAATGAGCAGTTCTTC. This translates into CASSQANQGVYNEQFF.

This clone turned up a few times. The chain combines TRBV19 with TRBJ2-1; a possible D gene is TRBD2 (5 bases). Trimming left V 4 bases short and J 7 bases short, with 11 bases between. From germline, CDR1 is LNHDA and CDR2 SQIVND (reference sequence). The CDR3 consists of 13 residues. The CDR3 region has the DNA TGTGCCAGTAGTACGCTCCGCGGGAATGAGCAGTTCTTC. Amino acid sequence: CASSTLRGNEQFF.